This T cell receptor beta chain derives from a study of cytomegalovirus exposure and HLA in healthy donors. The PCR contained 60 Vbeta and 13 Jbeta primers. Profiling relied on immunoSEQ multiplex PCR, and the TCRdb table lists in-frame clones only, not all of them. The repertoire holds some 120,000 clones, with 80% as singletons. V lost 2 bases and J lost 1, with 6 bases in between. The length of the CDR3 is 13 residues. Germline V gene sequence: CDR1 SGHKS, CDR2 YYEKEE (reference sequence). The specimen was PBMCs. The source is a man aged 30 to 45 in good health and CMV-seropositive. The chain is built from TRBV5-5 and TRBJ1-1; no reliable D call. The CDR3 is CASSFWRNTEAFF. In DNA form, the CDR3 reads TGTGCCAGCAGCTTTTGGAGGAACACTGAAGCTTTCTTT.